This T cell receptor (beta chain) came from a study of patients and donors after allogeneic stem cell transplantation. The table lists this clonotype with a count of one. The CDR3 runs 15 residues. V lost 6 bases to trimming and J lost 1 base, with 18 bases between them. Germline values: CDR1 DFQATT, CDR2 SNEGSKA (reference sequence). Each CDR3 protein gets one entry after TCRdb re-called the RT-PCR reads with MiXCR. The repertoire holds roughly 200,000 distinct CDR3 sequences, over 30% seen once, with 11% in the top ten. The TCR comes from a human donor who was either an allogeneic HSCT recipient or a stem cell or donor lymphocyte infusion donor (not recorded which). It is not recorded whose cells these are; they may come from a transplant donor. The specimen sequenced was blood, either unsorted or a sorted T cell fraction (not recorded which). The chain carries TRBV20-1 and TRBJ1-2, with no clear D. Written as DNA, the CDR3 is TGCAGTGCAATCGACATGGGGTCGTTTAACTATGGCTACACCTTC. This gives the protein CSAIDMGSFNYGYTF.